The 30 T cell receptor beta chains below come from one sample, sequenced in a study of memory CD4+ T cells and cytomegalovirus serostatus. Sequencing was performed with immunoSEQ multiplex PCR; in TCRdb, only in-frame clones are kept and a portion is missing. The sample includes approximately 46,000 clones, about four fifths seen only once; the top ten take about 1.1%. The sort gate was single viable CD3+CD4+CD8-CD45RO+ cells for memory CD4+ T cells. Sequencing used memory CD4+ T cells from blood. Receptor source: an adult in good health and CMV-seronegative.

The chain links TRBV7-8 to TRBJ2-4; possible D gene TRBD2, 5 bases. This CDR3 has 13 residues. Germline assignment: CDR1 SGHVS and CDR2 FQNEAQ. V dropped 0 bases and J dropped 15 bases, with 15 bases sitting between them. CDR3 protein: CASSLAFAGSAYF. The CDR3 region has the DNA TGTGCCAGCAGCTTAGCGTTCGCGGGCTCCGCGTACTTC. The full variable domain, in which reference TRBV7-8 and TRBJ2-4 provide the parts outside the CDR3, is GAGVSQSPRYKVAKRGQDVALRCDPISGHVSLFWYQQALGQGPEFLTYFQNEAQLDKSGLPSDRFFAERPEGSVSTLKIQRTQQEDSAVYLCASSLAFAGSAYFGAGTRLSVL.

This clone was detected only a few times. CDR3 sequence: CASRRGPHNEQFF. CDR3 in DNA: TGTGCCAGCAGAAGGGGGCCCCACAATGAGCAGTTCTTC. The chain has TRBV25-1 and TRBJ2-1; 7 nucleotides align to TRBD1. Germline lookup yields CDR1 MGHDK and CDR2 SYGVNS. This CDR3 has 13 amino acids. Losses at the gene ends were 6 bases for V and 5 bases for J; bases not matched to a gene: 4.

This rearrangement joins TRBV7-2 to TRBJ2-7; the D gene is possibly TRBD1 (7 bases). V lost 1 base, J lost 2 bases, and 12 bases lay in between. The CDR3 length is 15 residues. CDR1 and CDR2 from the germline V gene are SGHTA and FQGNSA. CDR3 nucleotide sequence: TGTGCCAGCAGCTTAGTGGGGGGACAGCCCTACGAGCAGTACTTC. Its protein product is CASSLVGGQPYEQYF.

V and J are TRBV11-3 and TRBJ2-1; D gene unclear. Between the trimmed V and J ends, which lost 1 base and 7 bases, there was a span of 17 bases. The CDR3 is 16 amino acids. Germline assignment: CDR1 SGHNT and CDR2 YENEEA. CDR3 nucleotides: TGTGCCAGCAGCTTAGGAGTCAGCCCGCTGGGGAATGAGCAGTTCTTC. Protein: CASSLGVSPLGNEQFF.

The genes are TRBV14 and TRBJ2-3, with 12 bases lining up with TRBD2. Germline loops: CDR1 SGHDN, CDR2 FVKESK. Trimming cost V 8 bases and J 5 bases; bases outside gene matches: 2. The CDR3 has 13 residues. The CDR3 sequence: CASELAGGDTQYF. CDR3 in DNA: TGTGCCAGCGAACTAGCGGGAGGAGATACGCAGTATTTT.

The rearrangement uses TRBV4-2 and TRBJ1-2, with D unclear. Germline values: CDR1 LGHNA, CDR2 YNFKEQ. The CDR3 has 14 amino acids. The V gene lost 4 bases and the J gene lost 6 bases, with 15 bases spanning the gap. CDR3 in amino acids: CASSPGKGRDGYTF. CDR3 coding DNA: TGTGCCAGCAGCCCAGGCAAAGGGAGGGATGGCTACACCTTC.

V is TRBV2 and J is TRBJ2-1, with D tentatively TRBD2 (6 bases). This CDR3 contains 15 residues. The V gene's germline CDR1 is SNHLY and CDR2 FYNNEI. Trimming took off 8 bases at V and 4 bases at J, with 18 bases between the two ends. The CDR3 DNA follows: TGTGCCAGCCGTATACGGGTGGGGGGTTACAATGAGCAGTTCTTC. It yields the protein CASRIRVGGYNEQFF.

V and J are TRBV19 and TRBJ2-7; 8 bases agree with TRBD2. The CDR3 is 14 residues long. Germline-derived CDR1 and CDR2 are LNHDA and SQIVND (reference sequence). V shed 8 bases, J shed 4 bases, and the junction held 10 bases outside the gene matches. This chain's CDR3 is CASSKREIRYEQYF. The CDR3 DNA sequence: TGTGCCAGTTCTAAGCGGGAGATTCGGTACGAGCAGTACTTC.

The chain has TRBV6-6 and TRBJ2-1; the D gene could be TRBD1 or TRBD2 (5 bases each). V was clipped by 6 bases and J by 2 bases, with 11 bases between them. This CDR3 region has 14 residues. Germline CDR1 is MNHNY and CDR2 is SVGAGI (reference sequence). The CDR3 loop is CASRTAVTYNEQFF. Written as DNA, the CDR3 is TGTGCCAGCAGGACAGCGGTGACCTACAATGAGCAGTTCTTC.

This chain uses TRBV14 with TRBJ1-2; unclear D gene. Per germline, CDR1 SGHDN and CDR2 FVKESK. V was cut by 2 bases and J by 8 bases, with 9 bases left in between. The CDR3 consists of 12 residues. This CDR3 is CASSQYASGYTF. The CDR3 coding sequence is TGTGCCAGCAGCCAATACGCGTCAGGCTACACCTTC. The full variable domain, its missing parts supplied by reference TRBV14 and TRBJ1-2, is EAGVTQFPSHSVIEKGQTVTLRCDPISGHDNLYWYRRVMGKEIKFLLHFVKESKQDESGMPNNRFLAERTGGTYSTLKVQPAELEDSGVYFCASSQYASGYTFGSGTRLTVV.

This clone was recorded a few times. The CDR3 spells CASSLVASGYTF. The CDR3 DNA is TGTGCCAGCAGCTTAGTCGCATCTGGCTACACCTTC. The chain recombines TRBV7-2 with TRBJ1-2; D ambiguous. The CDR3 consists of 12 residues. Germline-derived CDR1 and CDR2 are SGHTA and FQGNSA. Deletions cut 1 base from V and 7 bases from J, with 7 bases between.

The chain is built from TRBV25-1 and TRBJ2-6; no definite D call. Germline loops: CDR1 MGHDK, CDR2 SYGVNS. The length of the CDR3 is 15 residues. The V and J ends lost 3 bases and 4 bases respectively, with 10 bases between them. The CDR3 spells CASSDSGSGANVLTF. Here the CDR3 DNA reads TGTGCCAGCAGTGATTCCGGGTCAGGGGCCAACGTCCTGACTTTC.

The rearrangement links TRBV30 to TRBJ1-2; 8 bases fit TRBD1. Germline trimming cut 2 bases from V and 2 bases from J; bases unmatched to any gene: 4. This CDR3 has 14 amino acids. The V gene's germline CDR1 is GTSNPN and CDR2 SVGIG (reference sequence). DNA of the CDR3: TGTGCCTGGAGTCGGGACAGGAAGAACTATGGCTACACCTTC. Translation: CAWSRDRKNYGYTF.

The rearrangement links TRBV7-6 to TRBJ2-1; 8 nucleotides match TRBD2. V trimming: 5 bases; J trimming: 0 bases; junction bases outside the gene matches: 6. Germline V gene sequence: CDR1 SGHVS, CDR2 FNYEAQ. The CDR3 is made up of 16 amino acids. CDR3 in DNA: TGTGCCAGCAGCAAAATAGCGGGATACTCCTACAATGAGCAGTTCTTC. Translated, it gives CASSKIAGYSYNEQFF.

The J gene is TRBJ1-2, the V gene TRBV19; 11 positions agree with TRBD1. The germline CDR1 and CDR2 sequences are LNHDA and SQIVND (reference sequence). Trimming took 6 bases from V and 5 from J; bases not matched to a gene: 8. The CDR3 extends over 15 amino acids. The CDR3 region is CASSQRDRGNYGYTF. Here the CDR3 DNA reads TGTGCCAGTAGCCAGAGGGACAGGGGGAATTATGGCTACACCTTC.

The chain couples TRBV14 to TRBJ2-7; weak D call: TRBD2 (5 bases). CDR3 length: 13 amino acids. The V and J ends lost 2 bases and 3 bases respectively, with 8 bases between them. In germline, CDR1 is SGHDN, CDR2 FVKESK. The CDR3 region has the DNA TGTGCCAGCAGCCAACACGGGATCTACGAGCAGTACTTC. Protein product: CASSQHGIYEQYF.

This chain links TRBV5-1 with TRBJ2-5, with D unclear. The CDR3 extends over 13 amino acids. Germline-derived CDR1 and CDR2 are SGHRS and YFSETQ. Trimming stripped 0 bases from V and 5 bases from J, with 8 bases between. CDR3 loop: CASSLGTGETQYF. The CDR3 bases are TGCGCCAGCAGCTTGGGGACGGGCGAGACCCAGTACTTC.

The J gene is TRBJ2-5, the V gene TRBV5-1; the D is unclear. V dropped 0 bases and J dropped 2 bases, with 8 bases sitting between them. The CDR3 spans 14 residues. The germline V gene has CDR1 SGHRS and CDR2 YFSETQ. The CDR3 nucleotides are TGCGCCAGCAGCTTGGAGGGTAATCAAGAGACCCAGTACTTC. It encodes CASSLEGNQETQYF. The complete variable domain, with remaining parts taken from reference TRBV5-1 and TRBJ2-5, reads KAGVTQTPRYLIKTRGQQVTLSCSPISGHRSVSWYQQTPGQGLQFLFEYFSETQRNKGNFPGRFSGRQFSNSRSEMNVSTLELGDSALYLCASSLEGNQETQYFGPGTRLLVL.

DNA of the CDR3: TGCGCCAGCAGTGAAGCGGGGGGGACTAATGAAAAACTGTTTTTT. Residues: CASSEAGGTNEKLFF. The rearrangement links TRBV10-2 to TRBJ1-4; weak D call: TRBD1 (5 bases). The CDR3 runs 15 residues. Germline CDR1 and CDR2: WSHSY and SAAADI. Trimming left V 3 bases short and J 2 bases short, with 10 bases between.

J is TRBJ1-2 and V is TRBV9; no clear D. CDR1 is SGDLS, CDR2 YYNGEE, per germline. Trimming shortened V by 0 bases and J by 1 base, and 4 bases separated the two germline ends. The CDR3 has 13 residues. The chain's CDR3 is CASSVDHNYGYTF. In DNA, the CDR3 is TGTGCCAGCAGCGTAGATCATAACTATGGCTACACCTTC. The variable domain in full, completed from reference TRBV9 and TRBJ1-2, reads DSGVTQTPKHLITATGQRVTLRCSPRSGDLSVYWYQQSLDQGLQFLIQYYNGEERAKGNILERFSAQQFPDLHSELNLSSLELGDSALYFCASSVDHNYGYTFGSGTRLTVV.

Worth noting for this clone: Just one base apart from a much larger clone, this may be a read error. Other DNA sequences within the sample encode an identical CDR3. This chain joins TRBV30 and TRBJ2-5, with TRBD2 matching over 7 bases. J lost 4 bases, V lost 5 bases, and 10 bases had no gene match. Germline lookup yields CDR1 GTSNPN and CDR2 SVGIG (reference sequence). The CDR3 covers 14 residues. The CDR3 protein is CAWRLGGAVETQYF. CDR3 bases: TGTGCCTGGCGCCTGGGAGGGGCTGTAGAGACCCAGTACTTC.

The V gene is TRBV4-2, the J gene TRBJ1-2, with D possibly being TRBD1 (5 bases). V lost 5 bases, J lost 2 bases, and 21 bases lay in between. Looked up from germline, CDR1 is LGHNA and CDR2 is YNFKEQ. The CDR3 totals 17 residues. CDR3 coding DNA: TGTGCCAGCAGCTCCAACCCACCAGTTGGGGGAAACTATGGCTACACCTTC. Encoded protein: CASSSNPPVGGNYGYTF.

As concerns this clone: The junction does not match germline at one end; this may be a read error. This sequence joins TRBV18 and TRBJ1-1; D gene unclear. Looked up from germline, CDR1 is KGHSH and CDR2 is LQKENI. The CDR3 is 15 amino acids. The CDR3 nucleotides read TGCGCCAGCTCACAAGACCCCCCCGGTGGCACTGAAGCTTTCTTT. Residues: CASSQDPPGGTEAFF.

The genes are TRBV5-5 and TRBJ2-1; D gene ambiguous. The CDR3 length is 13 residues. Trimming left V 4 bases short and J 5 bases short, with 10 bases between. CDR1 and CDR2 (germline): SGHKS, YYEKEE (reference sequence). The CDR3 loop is CASSLGPHNEQFF. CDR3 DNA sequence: TGTGCCAGCAGCCTTGGACCGCACAATGAGCAGTTCTTC.

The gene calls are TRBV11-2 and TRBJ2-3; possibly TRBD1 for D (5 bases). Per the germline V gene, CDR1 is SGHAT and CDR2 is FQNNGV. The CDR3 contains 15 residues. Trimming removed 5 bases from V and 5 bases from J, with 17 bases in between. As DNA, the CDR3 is TGTGCCAGCAGCCCGACCATAAGTCAGGGAGATACGCAGTATTTT. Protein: CASSPTISQGDTQYF.

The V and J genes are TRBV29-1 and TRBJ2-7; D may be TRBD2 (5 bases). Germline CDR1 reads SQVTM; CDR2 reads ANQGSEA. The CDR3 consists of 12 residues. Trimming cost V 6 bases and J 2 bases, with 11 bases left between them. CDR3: CSVDTGTYEQYF. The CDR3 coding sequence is TGCAGCGTAGATACCGGGACCTACGAGCAGTACTTC.

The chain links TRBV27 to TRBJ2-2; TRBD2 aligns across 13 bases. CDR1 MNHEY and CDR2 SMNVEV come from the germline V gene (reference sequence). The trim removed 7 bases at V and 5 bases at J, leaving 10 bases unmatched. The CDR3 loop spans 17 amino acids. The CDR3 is CASTGLAGVGGTGELFF. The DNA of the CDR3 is TGTGCCAGCACCGGACTAGCGGGAGTAGGAGGGACCGGGGAGCTGTTTTTT.

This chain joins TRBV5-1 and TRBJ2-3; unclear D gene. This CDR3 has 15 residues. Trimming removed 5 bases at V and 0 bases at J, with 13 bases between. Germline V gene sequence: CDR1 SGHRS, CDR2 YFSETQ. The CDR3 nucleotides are TGCGCCAGCAGGTCGGTTGGGTATAGCACAGATACGCAGTATTTT. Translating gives CASRSVGYSTDTQYF. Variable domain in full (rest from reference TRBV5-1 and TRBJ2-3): KAGVTQTPRYLIKTRGQQVTLSCSPISGHRSVSWYQQTPGQGLQFLFEYFSETQRNKGNFPGRFSGRQFSNSRSEMNVSTLELGDSALYLCASRSVGYSTDTQYFGPGTRLTVL.

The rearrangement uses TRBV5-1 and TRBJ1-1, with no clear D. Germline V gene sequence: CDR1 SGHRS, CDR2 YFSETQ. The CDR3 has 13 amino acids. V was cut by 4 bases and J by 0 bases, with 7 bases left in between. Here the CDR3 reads CASSLEMNTEAFF. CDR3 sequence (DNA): TGCGCCAGCAGCCTCGAGATGAACACTGAAGCTTTCTTT.

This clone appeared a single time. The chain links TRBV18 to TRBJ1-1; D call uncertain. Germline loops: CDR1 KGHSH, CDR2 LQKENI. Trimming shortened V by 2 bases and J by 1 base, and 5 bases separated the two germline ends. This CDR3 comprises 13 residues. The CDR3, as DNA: TGTGCCAGCTCACCAGGAGGGAACACTGAAGCTTTCTTT. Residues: CASSPGGNTEAFF.